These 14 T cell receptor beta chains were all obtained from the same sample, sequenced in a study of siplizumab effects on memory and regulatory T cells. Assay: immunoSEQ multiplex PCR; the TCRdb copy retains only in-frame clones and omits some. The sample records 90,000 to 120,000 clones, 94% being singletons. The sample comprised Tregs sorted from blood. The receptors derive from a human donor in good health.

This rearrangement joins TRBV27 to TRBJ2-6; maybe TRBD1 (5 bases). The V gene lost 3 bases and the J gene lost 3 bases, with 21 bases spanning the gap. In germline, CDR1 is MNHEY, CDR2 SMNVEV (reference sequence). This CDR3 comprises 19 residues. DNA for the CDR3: TGTGCCAGCAGTTTCTACGGCAGGGCAGGATCAGATGGGGCCAACGTCCTGACTTTC. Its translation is CASSFYGRAGSDGANVLTF.

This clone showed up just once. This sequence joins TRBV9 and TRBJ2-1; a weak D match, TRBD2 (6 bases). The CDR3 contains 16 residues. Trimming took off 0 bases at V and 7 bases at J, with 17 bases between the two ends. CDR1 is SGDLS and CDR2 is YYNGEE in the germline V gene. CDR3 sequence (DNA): TGTGCCAGCAGCGTAGGCGGACGGGAGTTTGGGAATGAGCAGTTCTTC. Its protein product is CASSVGGREFGNEQFF.

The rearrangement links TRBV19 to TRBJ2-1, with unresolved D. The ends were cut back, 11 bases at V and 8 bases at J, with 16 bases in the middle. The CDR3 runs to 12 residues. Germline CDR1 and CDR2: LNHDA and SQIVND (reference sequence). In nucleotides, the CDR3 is TGTGCCTCCAATCGTCCTCTGGATGAGCAGTTCTTC. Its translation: CASNRPLDEQFF.

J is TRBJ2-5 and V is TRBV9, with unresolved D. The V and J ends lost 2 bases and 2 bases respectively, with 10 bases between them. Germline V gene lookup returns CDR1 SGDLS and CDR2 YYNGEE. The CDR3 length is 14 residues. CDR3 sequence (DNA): TGTGCCAGCAGCGTCGGTGGCAGACAAGAGACCCAGTACTTC. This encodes CASSVGGRQETQYF.

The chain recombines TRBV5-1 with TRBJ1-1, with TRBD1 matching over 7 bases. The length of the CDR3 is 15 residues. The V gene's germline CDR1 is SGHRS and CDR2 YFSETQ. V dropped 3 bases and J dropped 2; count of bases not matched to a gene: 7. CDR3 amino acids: CASSWGDRENTEAFF. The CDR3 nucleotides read TGCGCCAGCAGCTGGGGAGACAGGGAAAACACTGAAGCTTTCTTT.

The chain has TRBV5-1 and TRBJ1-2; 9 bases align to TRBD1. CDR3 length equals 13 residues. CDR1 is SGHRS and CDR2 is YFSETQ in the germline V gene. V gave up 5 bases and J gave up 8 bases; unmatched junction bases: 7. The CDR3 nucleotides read TGCGCCAGCAGATCTAACAGGGGGCTAGGCTACACCTTC. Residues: CASRSNRGLGYTF.

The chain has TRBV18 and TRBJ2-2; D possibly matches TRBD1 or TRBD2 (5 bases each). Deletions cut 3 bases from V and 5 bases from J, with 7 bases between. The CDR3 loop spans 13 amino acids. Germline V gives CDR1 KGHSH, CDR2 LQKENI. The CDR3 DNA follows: TGTGCCAGCTCACCGGGACGGACCGGGGAGCTGTTTTTT. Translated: CASSPGRTGELFF.

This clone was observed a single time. The CDR3 nucleotides read TGTGCCAGCAGAATCCCAGGGATCACTGAAGCTTTCTTT. As protein: CASRIPGITEAFF. V gene TRBV6-1 combines with J gene TRBJ1-1; D may be TRBD1 (5 bases). This CDR3 has 13 residues. The V gene's germline CDR1 is MNHNS and CDR2 SASEGT. V was clipped by 6 bases and J by 4 bases, with 12 bases between them.

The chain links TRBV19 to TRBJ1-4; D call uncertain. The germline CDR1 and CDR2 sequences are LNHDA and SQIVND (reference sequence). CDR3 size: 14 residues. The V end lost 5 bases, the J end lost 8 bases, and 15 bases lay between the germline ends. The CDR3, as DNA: TGTGCCAGTAGTGTTAGCCAACTGGGGGAAAAACTGTTTTTT. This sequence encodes CASSVSQLGEKLFF.

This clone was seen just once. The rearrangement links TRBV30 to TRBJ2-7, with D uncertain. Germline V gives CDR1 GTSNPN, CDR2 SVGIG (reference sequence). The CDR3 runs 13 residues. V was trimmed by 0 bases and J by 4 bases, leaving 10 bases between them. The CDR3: CAWSVGMIYEQYF. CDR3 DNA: TGTGCCTGGAGTGTAGGGATGATATACGAGCAGTACTTC.

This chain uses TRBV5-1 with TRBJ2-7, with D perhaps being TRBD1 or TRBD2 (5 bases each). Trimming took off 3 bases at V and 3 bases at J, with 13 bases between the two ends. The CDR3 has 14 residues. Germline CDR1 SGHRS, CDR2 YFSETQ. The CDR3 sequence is CASSSRDGSYEQYF. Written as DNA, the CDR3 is TGCGCCAGCAGCTCAAGGGACGGCAGCTACGAGCAGTACTTC.

CDR3 sequence reads: CASSWARNTEAFF. The CDR3 DNA reads TGTGCCAGCAGTTGGGCGAGGAACACTGAAGCTTTCTTT. The chain links TRBV6-5 to TRBJ1-1; no clear D gene. The V gene's germline CDR1 is MNHEY and CDR2 SVGAGI. Trimming pared 4 bases from V and 1 base from J, leaving 7 bases between. The CDR3 length is 13 residues.

For the CDR3, the DNA is TGTGCCAGCAGCCGGACAAGTTTAACCTACGAGCAGTACTTC. It encodes CASSRTSLTYEQYF. The chain is built from TRBV6-5 and TRBJ2-7; possibly TRBD1 for D (5 bases). Per germline, CDR1 MNHEY and CDR2 SVGAGI. The V and J ends lost 6 bases and 2 bases respectively, with 14 bases between them. CDR3 length equals 14 residues.

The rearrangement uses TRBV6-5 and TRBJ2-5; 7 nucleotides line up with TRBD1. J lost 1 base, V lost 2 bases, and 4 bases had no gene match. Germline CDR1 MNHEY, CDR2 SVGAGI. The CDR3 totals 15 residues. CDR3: CASSYADRFQETQYF. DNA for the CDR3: TGTGCCAGCAGTTACGCGGACAGGTTCCAAGAGACCCAGTACTTC.